A selection of T cell receptor beta chains follows, all from one sample in a study of T-cell memory formation after mild COVID-19. TCRdb recomputed calls from the 5' RACE reads with MiXCR, one row per CDR3 protein. This table holds 300,000 to 350,000 distinct CDR3 sequences, approximately 13% found once. Sequenced sample: PBMCs or a T cell subset sorted from them (not recorded which). The receptors here all came from a young man who had mild COVID-19 (a few samples of this study predate the infection). Cell type and time point are not known. Each CDR3 is given with its conserved first and last residue. Fields, in order: clone size, V gene, J gene, D gene, CDR3 DNA, CDR3 protein. D genes are given only for firm matches. Expanded clones are given a class, and other clones once, few, many or no size at all.

>few|TRBV3-1|TRBJ2-1|.
TGTGCCAGCAGCAGGTTCTCCTACAATGAGCAGTTCTTC
CASSRFSYNEQFF
>few|TRBV12-3/TRBV12-4|TRBJ2-3|TRBD2
TGTGCCAGCAGTACTGGGACTAGCCGGCCCACAGATACGCAGTATTTT
CASSTGTSRPTDTQYF
>.|TRBV28|TRBJ2-1|TRBD1
TGTGCCAGCAGTTCCTGGACAGGGGGTTTCAATGAGCAGTTCTTC
CASSSWTGGFNEQFF
>.|TRBV7-9|TRBJ2-1|.
TGTGCCAGCAGCTCCTTGGGGTACAATGAGCAGTTCTTC
CASSSLGYNEQFF
>.|TRBV18|TRBJ2-3|.
TGTGCCAGCTCCCCCGGACATGACACAGATACGCAGTATTTT
CASSPGHDTDTQYF
>few|TRBV5-1|TRBJ1-1|TRBD1
TGCGCCAGCAGCCCCGACAGGGGGGGGCGAGAAGCTTTCTTT
CASSPDRGGREAFF
>.|TRBV4-3|TRBJ1-2|.
TGCGCCAGCAGCCAAGACCCGCCTTTTATCTATGGCTACACCTTC
CASSQDPPFIYGYTF
>few|TRBV4-3|TRBJ2-1|.
TGCGCCAGCAGCCACGACGGAGGCTCCTACAATGAGCAGTTCTTC
CASSHDGGSYNEQFF
>few|TRBV20-1|TRBJ2-7|.
TGCAGTGCTAGAGCGTTCAGGGAACCCTCGTACGAGCAGTACTTC
CSARAFREPSYEQYF
>many|TRBV20-1|TRBJ1-1|.
TGCAGTGCTATGGTGGCCATGAACACTGAAGCTTTCTTT
CSAMVAMNTEAFF
>few|TRBV20-1|TRBJ2-5|.
TGCAGTGCTAGTTTGGGGGTGGAGGAGACCCAGTACTTC
CSASLGVEETQYF
>.|TRBV5-6|TRBJ1-2|.
TGTGCCAGCAGCTTGGTAGGGCCGGACTATGGCTACACCTTC
CASSLVGPDYGYTF
>.|TRBV10-3|TRBJ1-2|.
TGTGCCATCAGCCGACAGTCCGGGGGTGGCTACACCTTC
CAISRQSGGGYTF
>few|TRBV7-9|TRBJ2-5|.
TGTGCCAGCAGCCCCCGCGACAGACTTCAAGAGACCCAGTACTTC
CASSPRDRLQETQYF
>.|TRBV18|TRBJ1-1|TRBD1
TGTGCCAGCCGACAGGGGGTGGACACTGAAGCTTTCTTT
CASRQGVDTEAFF
>few|TRBV20-1|TRBJ1-2|.
TGCAGTGCTAGAGTAACTGGGTTAAACTATGGCTACACCTTC
CSARVTGLNYGYTF
>few|TRBV7-2|TRBJ1-6|.
TGTGCCAGCAGCTACCGCCTGGGGGTGAATTCACCCCTCCACTTT
CASSYRLGVNSPLHF
>many|TRBV12-3/TRBV12-4|TRBJ2-3|.
TGTGCCAGCAGTCTCCCCCTAGCAGCCGGCACAGATACGCAGTATTTT
CASSLPLAAGTDTQYF
>.|TRBV6-5|TRBJ2-6|.
TGTGCCAGCAGTTACGGGGCAGGGGTTGCCAACGTCCTGACTTTC
CASSYGAGVANVLTF
>.|TRBV6-2/TRBV6-3|TRBJ1-1|.
TGTGCCAGCCCAACGGGAACAGGGTACACTGAAGCTTTCTTT
CASPTGTGYTEAFF
>few|TRBV7-8|TRBJ2-6|.
TGTGCCAGCAGCCCGTACGTCGGGGCCAACGTCCTGACTTTC
CASSPYVGANVLTF
>.|TRBV6-1|TRBJ2-5|TRBD2
TGTGCCAGCAGTGAGGGAGGGAAAGAGACCCAGTACTTC
CASSEGGKETQYF
>few|TRBV9|TRBJ2-2|.
TGTGCCAGCAGCGTAGTTTGGGGGACCGGGGAGCTGTTTTTT
CASSVVWGTGELFF
>few|TRBV5-1|TRBJ2-2|.
TGCGCCAGCAGCCCCTTTAACACCGGGGAGCTGTTTTTT
CASSPFNTGELFF
>few|TRBV4-1|TRBJ1-1|.
TGCGCCAGCAGCCAGACAGGCCAGATTGAAGCTTTCTTT
CASSQTGQIEAFF
>.|TRBV20-1|TRBJ2-3|TRBD2
TGCAGTGCTAAGCGTGCGGGGGGGCCTGATACGCAGTATTTT
CSAKRAGGPDTQYF
>few|TRBV9|TRBJ2-1|TRBD1
TGTGCCAGCAGCGCCGGACAGGGGGCGAATGAGCAGTTCTTC
CASSAGQGANEQFF
>.|TRBV3-1|TRBJ1-1|.
TGTGCCAGCAGCCCTCCGAGGGGAGGGAACACTGAAGCTTTCTTT
CASSPPRGGNTEAFF
>few|TRBV10-3|TRBJ2-3|.
TGTGCCATCAGTGAGGGTGGGGGGATCGGCACAGATACGCAGTATTTT
CAISEGGGIGTDTQYF
>.|TRBV4-3|TRBJ1-2|.
TGCGCCAGCAGCCAAGACACCGCCTATGGCTACACCTTC
CASSQDTAYGYTF
>.|TRBV6-1|TRBJ2-3|.
TGTGCCAGCAGTGAAGGGACACACACAGATACGCAGTATTTT
CASSEGTHTDTQYF
>few|TRBV6-6|TRBJ2-7|TRBD1
TGTGCCAGCAGTGGGGACAGCAAGCTGTCCTTTTACGAGCAGTACTTC
CASSGDSKLSFYEQYF
>.|TRBV6-1|TRBJ1-2|TRBD1
TGTGCCAGCAGCCAAAACCCCGGGACAGGGGTCCTTTTTTATGGCTACACCTTC
CASSQNPGTGVLFYGYTF
>.|TRBV7-3|TRBJ2-2|.
TGTGCCAGCGGTGGAGCCGGGGAGCTGTTTTTT
CASGGAGELFF
>.|TRBV5-4|TRBJ1-2|TRBD1
TGTGCCAGCAGCTTACCGGGACAGTGGTTTGGCTACACCTTC
CASSLPGQWFGYTF
>.|TRBV5-1|TRBJ1-1|.
TGCGCCAGCAGCTTGGAGTACGGGACGGTCAACACTGAAGCTTTCTTT
CASSLEYGTVNTEAFF
>once|TRBV20-1|TRBJ1-5|.
TGCAGTGCTAGGCGCGGGGGGAGCAATCAGCTCCAGCATTTT
CSARRGGSNQLQHF
>few|TRBV7-9|TRBJ1-4|.
TGTGCCAGCAGCTTAGGACAGCAACCTAATGAAAAACTGTTTTTT
CASSLGQQPNEKLFF
>.|TRBV4-3|TRBJ2-5|.
TGCGCCAGCAGCCAAGATTGGGCAGACCAAGAGACCCAGTACTTC
CASSQDWADQETQYF
>few|TRBV4-3|TRBJ1-5|.
TGCGCCAGCAGCCAGGACGGGACCTCGAATCAGCCCCAGCATTTT
CASSQDGTSNQPQHF
>few|TRBV20-1|TRBJ1-1|.
TGCAGTGCTAGAGATCTGGCAGCCAACACTGAAGCTTTCTTT
CSARDLAANTEAFF
>.|TRBV20-1|TRBJ2-3|TRBD2
TGCAGTGCTTACAAACTAGCGTTCCCGGATACGCAGTATTTT
CSAYKLAFPDTQYF
>.|TRBV7-9|TRBJ2-5|.
TGTGCCAGCAGCTTAGGCCGGGATCTCCAAGAGACCCAGTACTTC
CASSLGRDLQETQYF
>.|TRBV29-1|TRBJ2-2|.
.
CSVGDGSGELFFF
>few|TRBV5-5|TRBJ2-2|.
TGTGCCAGCAGCTTGGTAGGAAAAGTGGACACCGGGGAGCTGTTTTTT
CASSLVGKVDTGELFF
>.|TRBV6-2/TRBV6-3|TRBJ2-7|TRBD2
TGTGCCAGCAGTTACTCGACGGTAGCGGGGAGACCCTACGAGCAGTACTTC
CASSYSTVAGRPYEQYF
>.|TRBV5-1|TRBJ1-2|.
TGCGCCAGCAGCCCTGGGGGTGAGGACCGCTATGGCTACACCTTC
CASSPGGEDRYGYTF
>few|TRBV20-1|TRBJ2-3|TRBD2
TGCAGTGCGAGCCAGGGCGGGGGGGCGGCAGATACGCAGTATTTT
CSASQGGGAADTQYF